A single sample is the source of the 21 T cell receptor beta chains below, sequenced in a study of blood T cell repertoires in COVID-19 (TCRdb year 2020). The library was generated by the immunoSEQ multiplex PCR assay. TCRdb re-hosts the immuneACCESS table, in-frame sequences only. Its copies lack some clones; in the studies checked, an unresolved V gene accounts for under half of them, and the cause for the rest is not known. Counted in this sample were 68,000 or so clones; nearly 90% of them appeared once. Roughly 3% of the sample is in the top ten clones. The specimen was peripheral blood. These TCRs come from a man aged 70-80 years with active or convalescent COVID-19.

The rearrangement uses TRBV5-6 and TRBJ1-1; maybe TRBD1 (5 bases). V was pared by 6 bases and J by 6 bases, with 21 bases between. The CDR3 has 15 residues. Germline V gives CDR1 SGHDT, CDR2 YYEEEE. The CDR3 here is CASTLGGGRRAEAFF. The CDR3, as DNA: TGTGCCAGCACCCTGGGGGGTGGTCGTAGGGCTGAAGCTTTCTTT.

DNA of the CDR3: TGTGCCAGCAGTCTTACAGGGGGAAAAACTGAAGCTTTCTTT. Its protein product is CASSLTGGKTEAFF. The chain links TRBV6-2 or TRBV6-3 to TRBJ1-1, with 8 bases matching TRBD1. The CDR3 contains 14 residues. Trimming at V came to 5 bases and at J to 5 bases, leaving 7 bases not matched to a gene. The germline gives CDR1 MNHEY, CDR2 SVGEGT.

The V call is TRBV13, the J call TRBJ2-1; D perhaps matches TRBD2 (5 bases). V lost 2 bases to trimming and J lost 3 bases, with 11 bases between them. The CDR3 is 15 amino acids. Per the germline V gene, CDR1 is PRHDT and CDR2 is FYEKMQ (reference sequence). In nucleotides, the CDR3 is TGTGCCAGCAGCTTACAGCGGAGATTCTACAATGAGCAGTTCTTC. This gives the protein CASSLQRRFYNEQFF.

This clone was seen only once. The rearrangement links TRBV10-2 to TRBJ2-5; the D is unclear. The CDR3 covers 11 residues. Germline lookup yields CDR1 WSHSY and CDR2 SAAADI. Trimming took 3 bases from V and 10 from J, leaving 9 bases between them. The CDR3 loop is CASSERTGQYF. CDR3 DNA sequence: TGCGCCAGCAGTGAACGCACGGGCCAGTACTTC.

V and J are TRBV30 and TRBJ2-1; a possible D gene is TRBD2 (5 bases). The CDR3 runs to 11 residues. The V gene's germline CDR1 is GTSNPN and CDR2 SVGIG (reference sequence). The ends were cut back, 0 bases at V and 10 bases at J, with 7 bases in the middle. CDR3 loop: CAWSVGVEQFF. The CDR3 DNA reads TGTGCCTGGAGTGTCGGGGTCGAGCAGTTCTTC.

This clone showed up just a few times. The CDR3 loop is CASRRGNSYNEQFF. The CDR3 nucleotides are TGTGCCAGCAGGCGGGGTAACTCCTACAATGAGCAGTTCTTC. The chain employs TRBV5-6 and TRBJ2-1; TRBD2 is a possible D gene (6 bases). V was cut by 5 bases and J by 0 bases, with 9 bases left in between. The CDR3 consists of 14 residues. The germline V gene encodes CDR1 SGHDT and CDR2 YYEEEE.

The chain recombines TRBV18 with TRBJ1-3; possibly TRBD1 for D (6 bases). The germline CDR1 and CDR2 sequences are KGHSH and LQKENI. V lost 3 bases and J 3 bases, leaving 12 bases between the germline ends. The CDR3 contains 15 residues. CDR3 sequence reads: CASSPQWGLGNTIYF. CDR3 coding DNA: TGTGCCAGCTCACCCCAGTGGGGGCTTGGAAACACCATATATTTT.

This clone was seen just once. This chain joins TRBV5-1 and TRBJ2-1; 13 bases fit TRBD2. J lost 4 bases, V lost 7 bases, and 2 bases had no gene match. Germline lookup yields CDR1 SGHRS and CDR2 YFSETQ. The CDR3 has 14 residues. The CDR3 nucleotides are TGCGCCAGCCGACTAGCGGGGGGTTACAATGAGCAGTTCTTC. Its translation is CASRLAGGYNEQFF.

The gene calls are TRBV10-3 and TRBJ2-3, with D maybe TRBD2 (5 bases). Trimming stripped 3 bases from V and 4 bases from J, with 11 bases between. The CDR3 runs to 14 residues. CDR1 and CDR2 from the germline V gene are ENHRY and SYGVKD. DNA of the CDR3: TGTGCCATCAGTGACGGGGTCCTCCCAGATACGCAGTATTTT. Amino acids: CAISDGVLPDTQYF.

V gene TRBV27 combines with J gene TRBJ2-2; D perhaps matches TRBD1 (5 bases). The CDR3 totals 14 residues. V was clipped by 3 bases and J by 3 bases, with 8 bases between them. CDR1 is MNHEY and CDR2 is SMNVEV in the germline V gene (reference sequence). CDR3 region: CASSFRVDTGELFF. Here the CDR3 DNA reads TGTGCCAGCAGTTTCAGGGTGGACACCGGGGAGCTGTTTTTT.

The V and J genes are TRBV28 and TRBJ2-5; D perhaps matches TRBD1 (7 bases). Trimming cost V 5 bases and J 4 bases, with 14 bases left between them. The length of the CDR3 is 14 residues. CDR1 is MDHEN, CDR2 SYDVKM, per germline. This CDR3 reads CASSPGGGRETQYF. CDR3 nucleotide sequence: TGTGCCAGCAGTCCAGGGGGAGGTCGAGAGACCCAGTACTTC.

This clone occurred a few times. V gene TRBV20-1 combines with J gene TRBJ1-2; D gene ambiguous. CDR1 and CDR2 from the germline V gene are DFQATT and SNEGSKA (reference sequence). The CDR3 is 11 amino acids. Deletions cut 4 bases from V and 3 bases from J, with 6 bases between. This chain's CDR3 is CSAKDYYGYTF. The CDR3 nucleotides are TGCAGTGCTAAAGACTACTATGGCTACACCTTC.

The V call is TRBV7-9, the J call TRBJ2-1; D is perhaps TRBD1 (5 bases). CDR3 size: 16 residues. Per the germline V gene, CDR1 is SEHNR and CDR2 is FQNEAQ (reference sequence). Trimming pared 7 bases from V and 7 bases from J, leaving 23 bases between. In nucleotides, the CDR3 is TGTGCCAGCACAAACGGTCTGGGGCACCAGAGAAATGAGCAGTTCTTC. Protein sequence: CASTNGLGHQRNEQFF.

This chain joins TRBV30 and TRBJ1-1; D not certain. This CDR3 region has 14 residues. V shed 2 bases and J shed 3 bases, with 13 bases lying between them. Looked up from germline, CDR1 is GTSNPN and CDR2 is SVGIG (reference sequence). The CDR3 DNA reads TGTGCCTGGAGTATTGGGCTGGTGGACACTGAAGCTTTCTTT. The encoded protein is CAWSIGLVDTEAFF. Full variable domain (rest looked up from reference TRBV30 and TRBJ1-1): SQTIHQWPATLVQPVGSPLSLECTVEGTSNPNLYWYRQAAGRGLQLLFYSVGIGQISSEVPQNLSASRPQDRQFILSSKKLLLSDSGFYLCAWSIGLVDTEAFFGQGTRLTVV.

This chain links TRBV18 with TRBJ2-3; the D gene is possibly TRBD1 (5 bases). The germline V and J ends were trimmed by 2 bases and 0 bases, with 9 bases remaining between them. CDR3 length equals 15 residues. The germline gives CDR1 KGHSH, CDR2 LQKENI. CDR3 DNA sequence: TGTGCCAGCTCACCAAGTCAGGGAAGCACAGATACGCAGTATTTT. Protein sequence: CASSPSQGSTDTQYF.

This clone was found once. This chain uses TRBV6-5 with TRBJ1-3; 7 nucleotides agree with TRBD1. CDR1 MNHEY and CDR2 SVGAGI come from the germline V gene. The length of the CDR3 is 14 residues. The J segment lost 2 bases and the V segment lost 7 bases, leaving 5 bases of the junction unmatched. The CDR3 spells CASTRGVAGNTIYF. In nucleotides, the CDR3 is TGTGCCAGCACCAGGGGGGTGGCTGGAAACACCATATATTTT.

V gene TRBV5-1 combines with J gene TRBJ2-2, with 8 bases fitting TRBD1. This CDR3 region has 14 residues. The V gene's germline CDR1 is SGHRS and CDR2 YFSETQ. The V segment lost 5 bases and the J segment 4 bases; nucleotides outside the gene matches: 4. In nucleotides, the CDR3 is TGCGCCAGCAGTCCAACAGGGGGCACCGGGGAGCTGTTTTTT. Its protein product is CASSPTGGTGELFF.

The chain combines TRBV5-1 with TRBJ1-2, with 10 bases aligning to TRBD1. V lost 4 bases to trimming and J lost 4 bases; unmatched junction nucleotides: 4. This CDR3 is built from 14 residues. Per the germline V gene, CDR1 is SGHRS and CDR2 is YFSETQ. The CDR3 here is CASSPGQGSYGYTF. The DNA of the CDR3 is TGCGCCAGCAGCCCGGGACAGGGGAGCTATGGCTACACCTTC.

Here the CDR3 DNA reads TGTGCCGGGAAAGGGGGGGGCTATGGCTACACCTTC. Its protein product is CAGKGGGYGYTF. The V call is TRBV6-5, the J call TRBJ1-2; D perhaps matches TRBD1 (6 bases). This CDR3 comprises 12 residues. V was cut by 11 bases and J by 4 bases, with 14 bases left in between. CDR1 and CDR2 (germline): MNHEY, SVGAGI.

The chain links TRBV10-3 to TRBJ1-1; 7 bases are shared with TRBD1. CDR1 ENHRY and CDR2 SYGVKD come from the germline V gene. J was trimmed by 4 bases and V by 6 bases; bases with no gene match: 5. The CDR3 is 13 residues long. CDR3 residues: CAIRPGQITEAFF. The CDR3 nucleotides are TGTGCCATCAGACCGGGACAGATCACTGAAGCTTTCTTT.

The rearrangement uses TRBV29-1 and TRBJ1-1, with D maybe TRBD1 (5 bases). The V end lost 0 bases, the J end lost 3 bases, and 11 bases lay between the germline ends. The CDR3 is made up of 14 amino acids. The germline CDR1 and CDR2 sequences are SQVTM and ANQGSEA. CDR3 loop: CSVEDRGIDTEAFF. In DNA, the CDR3 is TGCAGCGTTGAAGACCGGGGGATTGACACTGAAGCTTTCTTT.